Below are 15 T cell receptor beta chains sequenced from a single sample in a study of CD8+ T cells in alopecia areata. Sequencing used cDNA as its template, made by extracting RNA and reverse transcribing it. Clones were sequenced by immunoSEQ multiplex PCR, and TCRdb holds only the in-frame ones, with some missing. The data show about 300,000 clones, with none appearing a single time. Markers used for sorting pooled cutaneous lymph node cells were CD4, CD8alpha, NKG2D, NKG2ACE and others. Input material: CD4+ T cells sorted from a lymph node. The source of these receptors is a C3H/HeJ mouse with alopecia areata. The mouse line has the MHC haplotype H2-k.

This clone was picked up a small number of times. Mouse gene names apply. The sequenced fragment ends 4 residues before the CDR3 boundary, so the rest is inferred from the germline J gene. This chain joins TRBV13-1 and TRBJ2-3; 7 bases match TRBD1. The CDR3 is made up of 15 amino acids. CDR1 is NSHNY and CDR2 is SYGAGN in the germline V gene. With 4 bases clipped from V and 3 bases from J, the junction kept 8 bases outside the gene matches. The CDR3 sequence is CASSKPTGTAETLYF. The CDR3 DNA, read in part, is TGTGCCAGCAGTAAACCGACAGGGACCGCAGAA.

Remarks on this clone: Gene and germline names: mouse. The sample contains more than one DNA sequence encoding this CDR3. The sequenced CDR3 bases are TGTGCCAGCAGCCAACAGGGTGTCGGG. Protein sequence: CASSQQGVG. The complete CDR3 reads CASSQQGVGQLYF. V is TRBV5 and J is TRBJ2-2; perhaps TRBD1 as D (5 bases). Sequencing ends 4 residues short of the CDR3 end; the germline J gene provides the rest. The CDR3 consists of 13 residues. CDR1 and CDR2 (germline): LGHNA, YNLKQL (reference sequence).

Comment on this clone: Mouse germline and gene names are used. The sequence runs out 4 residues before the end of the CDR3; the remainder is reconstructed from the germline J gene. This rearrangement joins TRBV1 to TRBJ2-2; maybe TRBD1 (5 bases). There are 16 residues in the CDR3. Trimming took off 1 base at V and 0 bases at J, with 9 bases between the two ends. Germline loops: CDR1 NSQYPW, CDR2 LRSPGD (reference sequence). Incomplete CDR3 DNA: TGCACCTGCAGTGCAGGGACAAACCCAAACACCGGG. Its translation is CTCSAGTNPNTG. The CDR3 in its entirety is CTCSAGTNPNTGQLYF.

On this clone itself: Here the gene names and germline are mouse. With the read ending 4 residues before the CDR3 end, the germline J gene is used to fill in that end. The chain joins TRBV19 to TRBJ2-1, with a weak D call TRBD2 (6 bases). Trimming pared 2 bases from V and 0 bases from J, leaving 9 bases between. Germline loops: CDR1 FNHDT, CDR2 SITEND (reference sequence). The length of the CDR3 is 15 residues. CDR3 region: CASSIWGINYAEQFF. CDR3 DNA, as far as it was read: TGTGCCAGCAGTATTTGGGGGATTAACTATGCT.

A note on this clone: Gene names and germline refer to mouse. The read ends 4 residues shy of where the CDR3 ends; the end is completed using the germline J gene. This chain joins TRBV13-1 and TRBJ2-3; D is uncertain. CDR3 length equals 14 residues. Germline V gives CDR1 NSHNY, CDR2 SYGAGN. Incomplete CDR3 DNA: TGTGCCAGCAGTGATGCAGGCCCAGGAGAA. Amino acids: CASSDAGPGE. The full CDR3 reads CASSDAGPGETLYF.

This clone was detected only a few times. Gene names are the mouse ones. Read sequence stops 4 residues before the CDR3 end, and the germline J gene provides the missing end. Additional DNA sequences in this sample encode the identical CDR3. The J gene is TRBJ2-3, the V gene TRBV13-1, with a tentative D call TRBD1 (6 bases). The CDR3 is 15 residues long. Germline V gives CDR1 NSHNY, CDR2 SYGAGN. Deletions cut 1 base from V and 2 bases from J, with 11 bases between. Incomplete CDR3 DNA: TGTGCCAGCAGTGATCCCGGGACATCTGCAGAA. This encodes CASSDPGTSAE. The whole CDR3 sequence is CASSDPGTSAETLYF.

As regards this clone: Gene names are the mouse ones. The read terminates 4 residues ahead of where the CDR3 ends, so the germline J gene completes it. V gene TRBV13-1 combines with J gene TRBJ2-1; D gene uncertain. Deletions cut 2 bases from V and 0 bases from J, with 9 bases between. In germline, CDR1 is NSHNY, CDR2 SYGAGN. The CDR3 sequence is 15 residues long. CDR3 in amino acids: CASSEVDTNYAEQFF. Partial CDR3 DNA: TGTGCCAGCAGTGAGGTAGACACTAACTATGCT.

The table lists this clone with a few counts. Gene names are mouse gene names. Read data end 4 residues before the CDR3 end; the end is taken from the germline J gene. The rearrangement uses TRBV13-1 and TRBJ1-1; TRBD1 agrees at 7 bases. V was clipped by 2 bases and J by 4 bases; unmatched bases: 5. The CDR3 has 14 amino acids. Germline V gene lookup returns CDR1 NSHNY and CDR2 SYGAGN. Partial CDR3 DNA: TGTGCCAGCAGTGAGCAGGGGGTCGCCACA. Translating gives CASSEQGVAT. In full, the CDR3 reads CASSEQGVATEVFF.

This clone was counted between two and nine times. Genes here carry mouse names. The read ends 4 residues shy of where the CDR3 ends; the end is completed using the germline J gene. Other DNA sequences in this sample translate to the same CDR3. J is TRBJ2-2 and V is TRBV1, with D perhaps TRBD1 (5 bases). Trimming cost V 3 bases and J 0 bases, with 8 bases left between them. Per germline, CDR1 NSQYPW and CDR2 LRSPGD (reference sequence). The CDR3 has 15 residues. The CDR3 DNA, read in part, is TGCACCTGCAGTGCCGACAGTTCAAACACCGGG. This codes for CTCSADSSNTG. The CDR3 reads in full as CTCSADSSNTGQLYF.

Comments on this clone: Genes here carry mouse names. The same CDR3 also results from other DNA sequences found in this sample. The chain's CDR3 is CASSDAGTKDTQYF. CDR3 DNA, as far as it was read: TGTGCCAGCAGTGATGCGGGGACAAAAGAC. V usage is TRBV13-1 and J usage is TRBJ2-5, with D perhaps matching TRBD1 (6 bases). The sequence runs out 4 residues before the end of the CDR3; the remainder is reconstructed from the germline J gene. In germline, CDR1 is NSHNY, CDR2 SYGAGN. CDR3 size: 14 residues.

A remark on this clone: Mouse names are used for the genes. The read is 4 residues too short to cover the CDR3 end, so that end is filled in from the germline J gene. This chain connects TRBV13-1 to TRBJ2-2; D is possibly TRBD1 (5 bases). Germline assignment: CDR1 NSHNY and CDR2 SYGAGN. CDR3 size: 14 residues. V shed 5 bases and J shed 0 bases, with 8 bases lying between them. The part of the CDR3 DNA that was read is TGTGCCAGCAGGGAGGACACAAACACCGGG. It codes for CASREDTNTG. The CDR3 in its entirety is CASREDTNTGQLYF.

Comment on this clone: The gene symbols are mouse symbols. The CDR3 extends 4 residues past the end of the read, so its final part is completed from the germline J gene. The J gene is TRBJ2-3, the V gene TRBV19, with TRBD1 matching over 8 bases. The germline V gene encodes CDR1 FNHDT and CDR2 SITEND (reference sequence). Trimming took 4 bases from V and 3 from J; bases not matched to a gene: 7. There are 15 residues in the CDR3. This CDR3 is CASSLPRQGAETLYF. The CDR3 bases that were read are TGTGCCAGCAGTCTCCCACGACAGGGGGCAGAA.

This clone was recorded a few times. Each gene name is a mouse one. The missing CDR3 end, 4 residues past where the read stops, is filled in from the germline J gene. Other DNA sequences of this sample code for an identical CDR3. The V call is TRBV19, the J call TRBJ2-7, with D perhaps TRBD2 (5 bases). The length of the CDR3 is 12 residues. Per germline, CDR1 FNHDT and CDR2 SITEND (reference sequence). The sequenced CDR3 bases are TGTGCCAGCAGTATACCTGGGTAT. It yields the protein CASSIPGY. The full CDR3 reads CASSIPGYEQYF.

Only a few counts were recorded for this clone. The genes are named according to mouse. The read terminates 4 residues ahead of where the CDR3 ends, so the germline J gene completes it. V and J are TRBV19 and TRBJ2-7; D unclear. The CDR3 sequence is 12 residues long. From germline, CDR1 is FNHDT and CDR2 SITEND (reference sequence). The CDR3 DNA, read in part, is TGTGCCAGCAGCAGACAAATTTAT. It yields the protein CASSRQIY. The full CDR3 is CASSRQIYEQYF.

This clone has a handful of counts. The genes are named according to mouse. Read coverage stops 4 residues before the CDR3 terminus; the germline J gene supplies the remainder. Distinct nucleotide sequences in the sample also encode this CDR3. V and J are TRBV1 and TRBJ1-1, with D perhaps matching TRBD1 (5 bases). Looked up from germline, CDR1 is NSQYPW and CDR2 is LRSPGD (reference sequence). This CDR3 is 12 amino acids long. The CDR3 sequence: CTCSAGGTEVFF. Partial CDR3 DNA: TGCACCTGCAGTGCGGGGGGGACA.